Below, 10 T cell receptor beta chains from the same sample are listed, as sequenced in a study of patients with pleural tuberculosis. MiXCR, applied by TCRdb to the reads, yields one record per CDR3 protein. Of around 54,000 distinct CDR3 sequences listed, less than 8% were seen once; the top ten hold 15% to 20%. The receptors shown here come from a human donor with pleural tuberculosis.

This clonotype has a count of ten or more. This chain connects TRBV20-1 to TRBJ1-3, with D uncertain. CDR3 size: 15 residues. Germline V gene data show CDR1 as DFQATT and CDR2 as SNEGSKA (reference sequence). V was trimmed by 2 bases and J by 0 bases, leaving 11 bases between them. CDR3 amino acids: CSARSRAYSGNTIYF. The CDR3 nucleotides are TGCAGTGCTAGATCTAGAGCCTACTCTGGAAACACCATATATTTT.

In its sample, this clonotype was seen many times. This chain uses TRBV28 with TRBJ1-5; TRBD1 is a possible D gene (5 bases). V lost 2 bases to trimming and J lost 8 bases, with 16 bases between them. From germline, CDR1 is MDHEN and CDR2 SYDVKM. The CDR3 length is 15 residues. The CDR3 DNA follows: TGTGCCAGCAGTTTACCGGACATTCCACGGGAGCCCCAGCATTTT. Translation: CASSLPDIPREPQHF.

The table lists this clonotype with many counts. The rearrangement links TRBV12-3 or TRBV12-4 to TRBJ2-5; D is uncertain. The CDR3 totals 15 residues. Deletions cut 7 bases from V and 1 base from J, with 16 bases between. In nucleotides, the CDR3 is TGTGCCAGCACCCAACAGATTCTTTCCCAAGAGACCCAGTACTTC. Protein: CASTQQILSQETQYF.

As regards this clonotype: A much larger clone sits a single nucleotide away, making a read error possible. This chain connects TRBV2 to TRBJ1-6, with D unclear. The germline V gene has CDR1 SNHLY and CDR2 FYNNEI. The CDR3 consists of 13 residues. CDR3 in DNA: TGTGCCAACAGTGAAGGCCCTGCGGGGCCCCTCCACTTT. It yields the protein CANSEGPAGPLHF.

This clonotype was detected many times. J is TRBJ2-3 and V is TRBV20-1; D is unresolved. Deletions cut 6 bases from V and 2 bases from J, with 12 bases between. CDR3 length: 13 amino acids. Germline loops: CDR1 DFQATT, CDR2 SNEGSKA (reference sequence). CDR3 nucleotides: TGCAGTGCAGTCTACCAGATCACAGATACGCAGTATTTT. Its protein is CSAVYQITDTQYF.

This clonotype was counted at least ten times. It may be a read error: a sequence one base away is much more abundant. The chain carries TRBV6-5 and TRBJ2-5; 8 positions match TRBD1. J lost 5 bases, V lost 4 bases, and 3 bases had no gene match. This CDR3 contains 13 residues. Germline values: CDR1 MNHEY, CDR2 SVGAGI. The CDR3 nucleotides read TGTGCCAGCAGTTGCAACAGGGGGGAGACCCAGTACTTC. This codes for CASSCNRGETQYF.

This clonotype was picked up many times. This chain connects TRBV9 to TRBJ1-4, with D hard to call. Germline V gene lookup returns CDR1 SGDLS and CDR2 YYNGEE. This CDR3 is 13 amino acids long. The V gene lost 3 bases and the J gene lost 5 bases, with 8 bases spanning the gap. The CDR3 region has the DNA TGTGCCAGCAGCGGGAGAGGGAATGAAAAACTGTTTTTT. Translating it yields CASSGRGNEKLFF. The variable domain in full, completed from reference TRBV9 and TRBJ1-4, reads DSGVTQTPKHLITATGQRVTLRCSPRSGDLSVYWYQQSLDQGLQFLIQYYNGEERAKGNILERFSAQQFPDLHSELNLSSLELGDSALYFCASSGRGNEKLFFGSGTQLSVL.

This clonotype was seen repeatedly, ten times or more. The rearrangement links TRBV20-1 to TRBJ2-2, with D unclear. Trimming left V 5 bases short and J 7 bases short, with 11 bases between. From germline, CDR1 is DFQATT and CDR2 SNEGSKA (reference sequence). CDR3 length: 12 residues. For the CDR3, the DNA is TGCAGTGCTCCACTATCGGGCGGGGAGCTGTTTTTT. Translation gives CSAPLSGGELFF.

This rearrangement joins TRBV29-1 to TRBJ2-1; 9 bases fit TRBD2. Looked up from germline, CDR1 is SQVTM and CDR2 is ANQGSEA. The CDR3 extends over 14 amino acids. Germline trimming cut 8 bases from V and 6 bases from J; bases unmatched to any gene: 11. CDR3 sequence (DNA): TGCAGCACCGGGACTAGCCCAAAGAGCAATGAGCAGTTCTTC. The encoded protein is CSTGTSPKSNEQFF.

The sample holds many counts of this clonotype. The rearrangement links TRBV29-1 to TRBJ1-1; 9 bases map to TRBD1. Per germline, CDR1 SQVTM and CDR2 ANQGSEA. The CDR3 has 13 amino acids. V shed 7 bases, J shed 0 bases, and the junction held 3 bases outside the gene matches. This chain's CDR3 is CSAGQGLNTEAFF. The CDR3 DNA reads as TGCAGCGCCGGACAGGGGTTGAACACTGAAGCTTTCTTT.